This TCR beta chain came from a study of blood T cell repertoires in COVID-19. Study details: Collection of acute and convalescent COVID-19 samples took place in the United States, Italy and Spain.

In the original processing: Estimation of nucleated cell counts relied on the amplification of reference gene primers. The assay was immunoSEQ multiplex PCR, and TCRdb's table has in-frame clones only and misses some. That table supplies the V and J calls and clone size; D and trimming were determined from the DNA. This table has roughly 80,000 clones, around 80% appearing once. The CDR3 covers 16 residues. Per the germline V gene, CDR1 is MNHNY and CDR2 is SVGAGI (reference sequence). V was pared by 0 bases and J by 5 bases, with 16 bases between. In its sample, this clone was seen a few times. The source is a human donor in a cohort sampled during active COVID-19. The J gene is TRBJ1-1, the V gene TRBV6-6; D might be TRBD1 (5 bases). The sequenced sample was peripheral blood. CDR3 residues: CASSYSTPYRGTEAFF. DNA of the CDR3: TGTGCCAGCAGTTACTCAACTCCCTACCGGGGGACTGAAGCTTTCTTT.